Reported below is one T cell receptor beta chain. The CDR3 is 15 amino acids. Germline V gene sequence: CDR1 MGHRA, CDR2 YSYEKL. Trimming left V 4 bases short and J 2 bases short, with 13 bases between. It was with 60 Vbeta and 13 Jbeta primers that the PCR ran. Sequencing was performed with immunoSEQ multiplex PCR; in TCRdb, only in-frame clones are kept and a portion is missing. This table holds roughly 110,000 clones, around 80% found once. The entry originates in a study of cytomegalovirus exposure and HLA in healthy donors. For the study at large: Of about 400 genotyped donors, about 80% clustered with self-reported Caucasian donors.

This TCR came from a woman in her late teens or twenties in good health and CMV-seropositive. Sequencing used PBMCs. This chain uses TRBV4-1 with TRBJ2-3; perhaps TRBD1 as D (6 bases). CDR3 in amino acids: CASSPGAGITDTQYF. The CDR3 DNA follows: TGCGCCAGCAGCCCAGGGGCAGGGATCACAGATACGCAGTATTTT.